A single T cell receptor (beta chain) is shown here with its context. The source of the sample is a study of OX40 agonist ivuxolimab in advanced cancers. As for the study in general: Administration of intravenous ivuxolimab to patients occurred every 2 weeks at 0.01 to 10 mg/kg.

Germline values: CDR1 SGHNT, CDR2 YYREEE (reference sequence). The CDR3 runs to 16 residues. After removal of 3 bases from V and 4 bases from J, the junction contained 11 bases not matched to a gene. The method was immunoSEQ multiplex PCR; TCRdb's version includes in-frame clones alone and lacks a portion of them. Of tens of thousands of clones listed, 83% were seen once; the top ten hold less than 25%. The receptor was isolated from an adult with an advanced solid tumor such as melanoma, head and neck, liver or kidney cancer. Sequencing was performed on CD4+ or CD8+ T cells sorted from blood, taken in a trial of the OX40 agonist ivuxolimab. The V call is TRBV5-4, the J call TRBJ1-2, with 8 bases identical to TRBD1. The CDR3 nucleotides are TGTGCCAGCAGCTCTGGTGGAGACAGGGGAAGCTATGGCTACACCTTC. This encodes CASSSGGDRGSYGYTF.